The 29 T cell receptor beta chains below come from one sample, sequenced in a study of blood T cell repertoires in COVID-19. Measured with immunoSEQ multiplex PCR; TCRdb has only the in-frame clones, and not every one. The sample consists of 80,000 or so clones, 90% to 95% of them appearing once. Sequences were obtained from peripheral blood. These receptors all stem from a woman aged 45-65 years in a cohort sampled during active COVID-19.

The J gene is TRBJ1-1, the V gene TRBV9; D is unclear. Germline V gene data show CDR1 as SGDLS and CDR2 as YYNGEE. The CDR3 covers 13 residues. V was clipped by 0 bases and J by 8 bases, with 11 bases between them. The CDR3 region is CASSVDLGSEAFF. The CDR3, as DNA: TGTGCCAGCAGCGTAGACCTAGGCAGCGAAGCTTTCTTT.

This clone was seen once. This CDR3 reads CASSPPGQAPYEQYF. Here the CDR3 DNA reads TGTGCCAGCTCACCACCGGGACAGGCCCCCTACGAGCAGTACTTC. The rearrangement uses TRBV18 and TRBJ2-7; 8 bases align to TRBD1. J gave up 2 bases and V 0 bases, and 3 bases lay outside the gene matches. CDR1 is KGHSH and CDR2 is LQKENI in the germline V gene. The CDR3 runs to 15 residues.

The rearrangement joins TRBV3-1 (or the pseudogene TRBV3-2) to TRBJ1-5; D is perhaps TRBD1 (5 bases). This CDR3 has 15 amino acids. V lost 3 bases, J lost 2 bases, and 11 bases lay in between. CDR1 and CDR2 from the germline V gene are LGHDT and YNNKEL (reference sequence). The CDR3 DNA sequence: TGTGCCAGCAGCCAGGGAGGGGTCGGCAATCAGCCCCAGCATTTT. It translates to CASSQGGVGNQPQHF.

The chain is built from TRBV2 and TRBJ2-5; D perhaps matches TRBD1 (6 bases). Germline CDR1 is SNHLY and CDR2 is FYNNEI. The CDR3 spans 13 residues. Trimming removed 8 bases from V and 3 bases from J, with 13 bases in between. The CDR3, as DNA: TGTGCCAGCGGGACACAACCTAAAGAGACCCAGTACTTC. Its protein is CASGTQPKETQYF. Looking up the rest from reference TRBV2 and TRBJ2-5 gives the full variable domain: EPEVTQTPSHQVTQMGQEVILRCVPISNHLYFYWYRQILGQKVEFLVSFYNNEISEKSEIFDDQFSVERPDGSNFTLKIRSTKLEDSAMYFCASGTQPKETQYFGPGTRLLVL.

This rearrangement joins TRBV6-1 to TRBJ2-7; 8 bases line up with TRBD2. V lost 4 bases, J lost 2 bases, and 10 bases stayed unmatched. The CDR3 runs 16 residues. Germline CDR1 and CDR2: MNHNS and SASEGT. This CDR3 is CASSAGFSGGAYEQYF. CDR3 nucleotide sequence: TGTGCCAGCAGTGCCGGATTCAGCGGGGGAGCCTACGAGCAGTACTTC.

Comment on this clone: In the same sample, other DNA sequences code for this CDR3. The V gene is TRBV5-1, the J gene TRBJ1-4; D unclear. The CDR3 loop spans 15 amino acids. The V gene's germline CDR1 is SGHRS and CDR2 YFSETQ. V shed 0 bases and J shed 0 bases, with 6 bases lying between them. CDR3 residues: CASSLGQTTNEKLFF. The CDR3 DNA is TGCGCCAGCAGCTTGGGGCAGACAACTAATGAAAAACTGTTTTTT.

The CDR3 protein is CASSFRTGPNTEAFF. The CDR3 coding sequence is TGTGCCAGCAGCTTCCGGACAGGGCCGAACACTGAAGCTTTCTTT. This rearrangement joins TRBV13 to TRBJ1-1; TRBD1 agrees at 8 bases. CDR1 and CDR2 (germline): PRHDT, FYEKMQ (reference sequence). This CDR3 region has 15 residues. The trim removed 3 bases at V and 1 base at J, leaving 4 bases unmatched.

The chain has TRBV6-1 and TRBJ1-5; TRBD1 is a possible D gene (5 bases). V was clipped by 1 base and J by 2 bases, with 12 bases between them. The CDR3 totals 16 residues. The germline gives CDR1 MNHNS, CDR2 SASEGT. CDR3 nucleotide sequence: TGTGCCAGCAGTGAAGAGGGCAGGGTTGGCAATCAGCCCCAGCATTTT. Encoded protein: CASSEEGRVGNQPQHF.

V gene TRBV2 combines with J gene TRBJ2-2; 7 bases fit TRBD1. Trimming at V came to 2 bases and at J to 5 bases, leaving 5 bases not matched to a gene. This CDR3 contains 15 residues. In germline, CDR1 is SNHLY, CDR2 FYNNEI. The CDR3: CASSEHRGRTGELFF. The CDR3 DNA sequence: TGTGCCAGCAGTGAACACAGGGGTAGGACCGGGGAGCTGTTTTTT.

This sequence joins TRBV7-2 and TRBJ1-2, with D perhaps TRBD1 (6 bases). Per germline, CDR1 SGHTA and CDR2 FQGNSA. The V gene lost 3 bases and the J gene lost 4 bases, with 6 bases spanning the gap. This CDR3 has 12 amino acids. CDR3 sequence (DNA): TGTGCCAGCAGCTTGGGGGCCTATGGCTACACCTTC. It translates to CASSLGAYGYTF.

This clone was seen once. V and J are TRBV12-3 or TRBV12-4 and TRBJ1-2, with no clear D. Trimming cost V 6 bases and J 4 bases, with 12 bases left between them. The CDR3 extends over 13 amino acids. The CDR3 sequence is CASSSTVSYGYTF. The CDR3 nucleotides read TGTGCCAGCAGCTCAACAGTGTCCTATGGCTACACCTTC.

This clone was recorded once. The V call is TRBV27, the J call TRBJ1-5; 9 bases align to TRBD1. V was clipped by 5 bases and J by 4 bases; unmatched bases: 12. CDR3 length: 17 amino acids. Germline CDR1 and CDR2: MNHEY and SMNVEV (reference sequence). In nucleotides, the CDR3 is TGTGCCAGCAGTCCTCATTCGCTGACAGGGGGAAATCAGCCCCAGCATTTT. Protein sequence: CASSPHSLTGGNQPQHF.

The V call is TRBV14, the J call TRBJ2-1; the match to TRBD2 covers 13 bases. Germline lookup yields CDR1 SGHDN and CDR2 FVKESK. With V trimmed by 1 base and J by 7 bases, 7 bases remained unmatched. The CDR3 length is 17 residues. The CDR3, as DNA: TGTGCCAGCAGCCAAGTTAAAGGACTAGCGGGGGTTAATGAGCAGTTCTTC. Translated, it gives CASSQVKGLAGVNEQFF.

The gene calls are TRBV9 and TRBJ1-1, with 9 bases lining up with TRBD1. V shed 2 bases and J 1 base; nucleotides not matched to a gene: 15. CDR1 and CDR2 (germline): SGDLS, YYNGEE. The CDR3 is 19 amino acids. CDR3 residues: CASSVWSGGQGSANTEAFF. The CDR3 coding sequence is TGTGCCAGCAGCGTTTGGAGTGGAGGACAGGGGTCCGCGAACACTGAAGCTTTCTTT.

This chain connects TRBV28 to TRBJ1-1; the D gene is possibly TRBD1 (6 bases). This CDR3 region has 12 residues. The germline V gene has CDR1 MDHEN and CDR2 SYDVKM. V gave up 1 base and J gave up 8 bases, with 8 bases separating them. The CDR3 reads CASSLSQGEAFF. CDR3 bases: TGTGCCAGCAGTTTATCTCAGGGGGAAGCTTTCTTT.

The chain combines TRBV15 with TRBJ1-2; D gene ambiguous. The V gene lost 3 bases and the J gene lost 8 bases, with 13 bases spanning the gap. The CDR3 sequence is 13 residues long. Germline CDR1 reads LNHNV; CDR2 reads YYDKDF (reference sequence). In DNA form, the CDR3 reads TGTGCCACCAGCAGTACAGTTTGGGTGGGCTACACCTTC. Protein product: CATSSTVWVGYTF.

V is TRBV11-2 and J is TRBJ2-7; 7 nucleotides align to TRBD2. The CDR3 sequence is 14 residues long. Looked up from germline, CDR1 is SGHAT and CDR2 is FQNNGV. V lost 2 bases and J lost 4; bases outside the gene matches: 5. Here the CDR3 reads CASSLMEGGYEQYF. CDR3 nucleotide sequence: TGTGCCAGCAGCTTAATGGAGGGAGGGTACGAGCAGTACTTC.

CDR3 residues: CASSIREGTFSNTEAFF. The DNA for the CDR3 is TGTGCCAGTAGTATCCGGGAGGGGACCTTTTCGAACACTGAAGCTTTCTTT. The V and J genes are TRBV19 and TRBJ1-1, with D possibly TRBD1 on 5 matching bases. This CDR3 is 17 amino acids long. Germline V CDR1 and CDR2: LNHDA, SQIVND (reference sequence). Trimming took 3 bases from V and 1 from J, leaving 18 bases between them.

The table lists this clone with a few counts. The rearrangement links TRBV5-4 to TRBJ1-6; the D is unclear. Germline V gene sequence: CDR1 SGHNT, CDR2 YYREEE (reference sequence). Trimming removed 0 bases from V and 6 bases from J, with 7 bases in between. This CDR3 is built from 14 residues. The DNA of the CDR3 is TGTGCCAGCAGCTTGGACCAGATTAATTCACCCCTCCACTTT. Translated: CASSLDQINSPLHF.

The genes are TRBV5-6 and TRBJ2-7; D perhaps matches TRBD1 (5 bases). The CDR3 contains 16 residues. Germline assignment: CDR1 SGHDT and CDR2 YYEEEE. Trimming stripped 1 base from V and 2 bases from J, with 16 bases between. The CDR3 region has the DNA TGTGCCAGCAGCTTGTTATCAGGGCGACTTACCTACGAGCAGTACTTC. Encoded protein: CASSLLSGRLTYEQYF.

The rearrangement uses TRBV15 and TRBJ2-3; TRBD2 matches 11 bases. The CDR3 length is 18 residues. V trimming: 1 base; J trimming: 1 base; junction bases outside the gene matches: 7. CDR1 is LNHNV and CDR2 is YYDKDF in the germline V gene (reference sequence). CDR3 nucleotide sequence: TGTGCCACCAGCAGAGTTACTAGCGGGAGTCTTGGCACAGATACGCAGTATTTT. It is translated as CATSRVTSGSLGTDTQYF.

V and J are TRBV11-2 and TRBJ1-3; maybe TRBD1 (5 bases). The CDR3 extends over 16 amino acids. CDR1 and CDR2 (germline): SGHAT, FQNNGV. V lost 1 base, J lost 3 bases, and 13 bases lay in between. CDR3 DNA sequence: TGTGCCAGCAGCTTAGTCCCAGCAGGGTTTGGAAACACCATATATTTT. The encoded protein is CASSLVPAGFGNTIYF.

V is TRBV11-3 and J is TRBJ2-3; weak D call: TRBD1 (6 bases). With 1 base removed from V and 4 bases from J, the gap between germline ends came to 12 bases. CDR1 and CDR2 (germline): SGHNT, YENEEA. The CDR3 contains 15 residues. Written as DNA, the CDR3 is TGTGCCAGCAGCTTAGGTTGGGGGCCGTCAGATACGCAGTATTTT. It yields the protein CASSLGWGPSDTQYF.

This rearrangement joins TRBV11-3 to TRBJ2-7; 13 bases are a match to TRBD2. With 3 bases clipped from V and 3 bases from J, the junction kept 17 bases outside the gene matches. This CDR3 is built from 20 residues. Germline-derived CDR1 and CDR2 are SGHNT and YENEEA. This CDR3 is CASSLTLGLAGDPSHYEQYF. For the CDR3, the DNA is TGTGCCAGCAGCTTGACACTCGGACTAGCGGGAGATCCCTCCCACTACGAGCAGTACTTC.

On this clone itself: Germline is not matched at one junction end, which may reflect a read error. CDR3 in amino acids: CASSQGAGGWIF. The DNA for the CDR3 is TGTGCCAGCAGCCAAGGAGCGGGGGGGTGGATCTTC. The V gene is TRBV3-1 (or the pseudogene TRBV3-2), the J gene TRBJ2-1; 10 bases map to TRBD2. The CDR3 spans 12 residues. Germline CDR1 reads LGHDT; CDR2 reads YNNKEL (reference sequence).

The chain recombines TRBV20-1 with TRBJ2-3; 9 bases map to TRBD2. Germline V CDR1 and CDR2: DFQATT, SNEGSKA (reference sequence). Trimming at V came to 3 bases and at J to 4 bases, leaving 11 bases not matched to a gene. The length of the CDR3 is 16 residues. The CDR3 reads CSASPGGSGRPDTQYF. For the CDR3, the DNA is TGCAGTGCTAGTCCGGGGGGTAGCGGGAGACCAGATACGCAGTATTTT.

The chain uses TRBV7-3 and TRBJ2-5; TRBD2 aligns across 8 bases. The CDR3 spans 17 residues. With 5 bases clipped from V and 1 base from J, the junction kept 12 bases outside the gene matches. Germline CDR1 SGHTA, CDR2 FQGTGA. The CDR3 sequence is CASSHHRRGLVQETQYF. Here the CDR3 DNA reads TGTGCCAGCAGCCACCATCGTAGGGGACTAGTCCAAGAGACCCAGTACTTC.

The chain has TRBV10-3 and TRBJ2-7; 7 bases map to TRBD1. The CDR3 contains 12 residues. From germline, CDR1 is ENHRY and CDR2 SYGVKD. Trimming removed 6 bases from V and 4 bases from J; junction bases left unmatched: 3. The CDR3 loop reads CAISSGQYEQYF. The CDR3 DNA reads as TGTGCCATCAGCTCGGGACAGTACGAGCAGTACTTC.

The rearrangement joins TRBV27 to TRBJ1-4; D is unresolved. The CDR3 runs to 13 residues. V gave up 3 bases and J gave up 3 bases, with 5 bases separating them. Germline V gene lookup returns CDR1 MNHEY and CDR2 SMNVEV (reference sequence). In DNA form, the CDR3 reads TGTGCCAGCAGTTTGAGATCTAATGAAAAACTGTTTTTT. It specifies CASSLRSNEKLFF.